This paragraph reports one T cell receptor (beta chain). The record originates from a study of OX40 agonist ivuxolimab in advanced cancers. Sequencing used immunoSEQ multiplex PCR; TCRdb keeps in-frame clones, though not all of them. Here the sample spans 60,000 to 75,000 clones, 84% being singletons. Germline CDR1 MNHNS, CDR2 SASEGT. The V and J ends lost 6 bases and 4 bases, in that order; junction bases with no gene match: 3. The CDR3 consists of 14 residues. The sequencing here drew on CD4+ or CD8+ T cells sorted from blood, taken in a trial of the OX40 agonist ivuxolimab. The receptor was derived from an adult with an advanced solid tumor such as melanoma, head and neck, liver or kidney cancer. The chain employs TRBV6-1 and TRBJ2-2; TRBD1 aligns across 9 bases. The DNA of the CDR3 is TGTGCCAGCAGGGAACAGGGGGCCACCGGGGAGCTGTTTTTT. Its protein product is CASREQGATGELFF.